This T cell receptor beta chain comes out of a study of T cells after yellow fever vaccination. Study-level points and caveats: Re-detected after boosting: most primary clones, 96% of CD4 and about 85% of CD8. Abundant clonotypes (contaminants from the bulk population) could be present in FACS-sorted repertoires.

Per the germline V gene, CDR1 is LGHDT and CDR2 is YNNKEL (reference sequence). V shed 3 bases and J 6 bases; nucleotides not matched to a gene: 4. The CDR3 runs to 15 residues. About this clonotype itself: Its antigen is currently unknown.

MiXCR, run by TCRdb on the 5' RACE reads, gives a single entry per CDR3 protein. The table records hundreds of thousands of distinct CDR3 sequences, 9% to 15% of them present only once. V is TRBV3-1 and J is TRBJ2-4; 11 nucleotides align to TRBD1. This TCR derives from a man aged 25 to 40 who received the YFV17D yellow fever vaccine. Sequencing used PBMCs, obtained on the day of the yellow fever booster vaccination. In nucleotides, the CDR3 is TGTGCCAGCAGCCACGGGACAGGGGGGTCAAACATTCAGTACTTC. It translates to CASSHGTGGSNIQYF.